This TCR beta chain is drawn from a study of cytomegalovirus exposure and HLA in healthy donors. PCR amplification relied on 60 Vbeta primers (plus 13 Jbeta primers). Method: immunoSEQ multiplex PCR; TCRdb's copy keeps in-frame clones and lacks some. The profile shows roughly 200,000 clones, roughly 8.7% of them singletons. Germline CDR1 reads SGHTA; CDR2 reads FQGNSA. There are 16 residues in the CDR3. The J segment lost 2 bases and the V segment lost 5 bases, leaving 8 bases of the junction unmatched. Study-level findings and limits: Researchers reported in a later analysis that common viral pathogens appeared linked to several top clusters.

This clone was seen a handful of times. Its antigen is unknown. The sample was PBMCs. The chain combines TRBV7-2 with TRBJ2-2, with TRBD2 identical over 7 bases. The source is a woman in her 30s in good health and CMV-seropositive. The CDR3 reads CASSPPGGRNTGELFF. The CDR3 DNA sequence: TGTGCCAGCAGCCCCCCTGGCGGGAGAAACACCGGGGAGCTGTTTTTT.